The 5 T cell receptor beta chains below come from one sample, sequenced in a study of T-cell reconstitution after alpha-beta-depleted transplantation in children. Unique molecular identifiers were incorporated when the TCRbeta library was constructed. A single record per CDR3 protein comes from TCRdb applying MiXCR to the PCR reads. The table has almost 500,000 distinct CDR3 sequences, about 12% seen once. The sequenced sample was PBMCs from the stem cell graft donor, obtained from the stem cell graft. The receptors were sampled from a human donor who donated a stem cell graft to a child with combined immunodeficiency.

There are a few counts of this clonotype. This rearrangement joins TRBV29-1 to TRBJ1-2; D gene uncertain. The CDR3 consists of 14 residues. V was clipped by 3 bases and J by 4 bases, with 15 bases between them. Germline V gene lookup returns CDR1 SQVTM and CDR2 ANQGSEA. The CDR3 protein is CSVEVTDFLYGYTF. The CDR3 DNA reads TGCAGCGTTGAGGTAACAGATTTCCTCTATGGCTACACCTTC. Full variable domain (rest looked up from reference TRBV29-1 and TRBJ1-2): SAVISQKPSRDICQRGTSLTIQCQVDSQVTMMFWYRQQPGQSLTLIATANQGSEATYESGFVIDKFPISRPNLTFSTLTVSNMSPEDSSIYLCSVEVTDFLYGYTFGSGTRLTVV.

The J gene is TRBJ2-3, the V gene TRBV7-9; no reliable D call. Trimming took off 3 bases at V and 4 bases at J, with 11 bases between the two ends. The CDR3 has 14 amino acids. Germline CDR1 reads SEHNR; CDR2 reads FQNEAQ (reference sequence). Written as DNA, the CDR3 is TGTGCCAGCAGCTTTCAGGACCGGCCAGATACGCAGTATTTT. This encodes CASSFQDRPDTQYF. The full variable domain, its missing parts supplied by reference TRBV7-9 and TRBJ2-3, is DTGVSQNPRHKITKRGQNVTFRCDPISEHNRLYWYRQTLGQGPEFLTYFQNEAQLEKSRLLSDRFSAERPKGSFSTLEIQRTEQGDSAMYLCASSFQDRPDTQYFGPGTRLTVL.

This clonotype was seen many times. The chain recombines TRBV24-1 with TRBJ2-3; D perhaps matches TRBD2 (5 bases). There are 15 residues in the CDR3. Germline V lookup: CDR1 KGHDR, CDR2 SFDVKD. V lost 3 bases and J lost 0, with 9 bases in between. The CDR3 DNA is TGTGCCACCAGTGATCTTAGCGAAAGCACAGATACGCAGTATTTT. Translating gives CATSDLSESTDTQYF.

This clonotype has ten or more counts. Written as DNA, the CDR3 is TGTGCCAGCAGTCCTGGCTGGGGGGGGAACGGGTACTTC. This codes for CASSPGWGGNGYF. The chain couples TRBV12-3 or TRBV12-4 to TRBJ2-7; 7 bases align to TRBD2. V lost 5 bases and J lost 12; bases outside the gene matches: 13. This CDR3 contains 13 residues.

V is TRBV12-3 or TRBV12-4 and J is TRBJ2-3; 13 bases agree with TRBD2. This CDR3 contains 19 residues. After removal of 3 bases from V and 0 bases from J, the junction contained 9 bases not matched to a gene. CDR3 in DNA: TGTGCCAGCAGTTTTGCGACTAGCGGGGGGAGAACTAGCACAGATACGCAGTATTTT. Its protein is CASSFATSGGRTSTDTQYF.